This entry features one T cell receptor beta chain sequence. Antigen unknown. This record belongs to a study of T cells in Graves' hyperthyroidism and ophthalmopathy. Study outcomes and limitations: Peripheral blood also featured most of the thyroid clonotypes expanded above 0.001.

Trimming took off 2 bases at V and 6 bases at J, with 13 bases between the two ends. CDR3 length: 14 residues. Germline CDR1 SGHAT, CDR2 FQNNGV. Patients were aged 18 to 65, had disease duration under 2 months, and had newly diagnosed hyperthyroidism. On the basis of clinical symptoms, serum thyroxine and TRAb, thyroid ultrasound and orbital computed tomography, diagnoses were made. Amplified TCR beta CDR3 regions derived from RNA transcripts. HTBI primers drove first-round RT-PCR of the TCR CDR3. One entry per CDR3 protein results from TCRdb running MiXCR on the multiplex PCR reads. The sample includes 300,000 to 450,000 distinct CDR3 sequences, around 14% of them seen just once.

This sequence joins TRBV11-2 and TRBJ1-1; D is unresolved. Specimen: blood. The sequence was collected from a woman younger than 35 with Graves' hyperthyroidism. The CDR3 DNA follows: TGTGCCAGCAGCTTAAACGGCTTGACGGCTGAAGCTTTCTTT. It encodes CASSLNGLTAEAFF.